This paragraph reports one T cell receptor beta chain. In the authors' methods: Reference gene primer amplification gave estimated nucleated cell counts. Clones were sequenced by immunoSEQ multiplex PCR, and TCRdb holds only the in-frame ones, with some missing. That table supplies the V and J calls and clone size; D and trimming were determined from the DNA. The data hold 110,000 to 150,000 clones, with 87% observed a single time. The data are from a study of blood T cell repertoires in COVID-19. In the study overall: The origin of the acute and convalescent COVID-19 samples was the United States, Italy and Spain.

The sample taken for sequencing was PBMCs or T cells enriched from blood (not recorded which). This clonotype was obtained from a man in his 60s who had recovered from COVID-19.

CDR3 in amino acids: CASSLGESGSYNEQFF. The CDR3 DNA sequence: TGTGCCAGCTCACTCGGGGAGTCCGGCTCCTACAATGAGCAGTTCTTC. The V gene is TRBV18, the J gene TRBJ2-1; D might be TRBD2 (5 bases). The CDR3 consists of 16 residues. The V and J ends lost 4 bases and 0 bases respectively, with 13 bases between them. CDR1 and CDR2 (germline): KGHSH, LQKENI.